A single sample gave rise to the 21 T cell receptor beta chains below, sequenced in a study of control samples from healthy donors and cancer patients (dated by TCRdb to between 2020 and 2021). Preparation of the library involved the immunoSEQ multiplex PCR assay. Here the immuneACCESS table is served through TCRdb, limited to in-frame sequences with V and J called. Missing clones are a known gap in these copies; in checked studies unresolved V genes cover under half, and the rest lacks a known reason. This sample holds tens of thousands of clones; approximately 90% were observed only once. The ten largest clones take up around 15% of the sample. Input material: blood. The receptors here all came from a woman aged 70-85 years in good health.

The V call is TRBV19, the J call TRBJ2-7; 10 bases are shared with TRBD2. The ends lost 2 bases at V and 4 bases at J; junction bases unmatched: 5. The germline CDR1 and CDR2 sequences are LNHDA and SQIVND (reference sequence). The CDR3 totals 15 residues. CDR3 bases: TGTGCCAGTAGTATAATGAGCGGGAGGGATTACGAGCAGTACTTC. Translation gives CASSIMSGRDYEQYF.

This clone occurred once. V gene TRBV7-8 combines with J gene TRBJ1-6; D is unresolved. The V gene's germline CDR1 is SGHVS and CDR2 FQNEAQ. This CDR3 spans 14 amino acids. V was cut by 0 bases and J by 13 bases, with 13 bases left in between. The DNA of the CDR3 is TGTGCCAGCAGCTTAGCGCTATATGGGCACCCCCTCCACTTT. Amino acid sequence: CASSLALYGHPLHF.

V is TRBV3-1 (or the pseudogene TRBV3-2) and J is TRBJ2-5, with 13 bases lining up with TRBD2. The CDR3 is made up of 16 amino acids. Trimming at V came to 5 bases and at J to 6 bases, leaving 9 bases not matched to a gene. CDR1 and CDR2 (germline): LGHDT, YNNKEL (reference sequence). The CDR3 DNA follows: TGTGCCAGCAGCGGCGGGACTAGCGGGGTCTCGAAGACCCAGTACTTC. Its translation: CASSGGTSGVSKTQYF.

V is TRBV3-1 (or the pseudogene TRBV3-2) and J is TRBJ2-7; TRBD2 aligns across 12 bases. CDR1 is LGHDT, CDR2 YNNKEL, per germline (reference sequence). Trimming cost V 4 bases and J 2 bases; bases outside gene matches: 3. The CDR3 totals 15 residues. CDR3 in DNA: TGTGCCAGCAGCCCTAGCGGGAGGGTCCCCTACGAGCAGTACTTC. As protein: CASSPSGRVPYEQYF.

The chain combines TRBV30 with TRBJ1-2; D call uncertain. The CDR3 consists of 12 residues. Germline V gene sequence: CDR1 GTSNPN, CDR2 SVGIG (reference sequence). V shed 4 bases and J shed 5 bases, with 11 bases lying between them. The CDR3 bases are TGTGCCTGGACCAGGACCGGATATGGCTACACCTTC. This gives the protein CAWTRTGYGYTF.

J is TRBJ1-4 and V is TRBV3-1 (or the pseudogene TRBV3-2); 7 bases agree with TRBD1. This CDR3 is 16 amino acids long. The J segment lost 3 bases and the V segment lost 1 base, leaving 5 bases of the junction unmatched. Germline CDR1 and CDR2: LGHDT and YNNKEL (reference sequence). This CDR3 reads CASSQGGGTANEKLFF. CDR3 in DNA: TGTGCCAGCAGCCAAGGGGGGGGGACAGCTAATGAAAAACTGTTTTTT.

The chain combines TRBV6-5 with TRBJ2-7, with D possibly being TRBD1 or TRBD2 (5 bases each). The V gene's germline CDR1 is MNHEY and CDR2 SVGAGI. The CDR3 sequence is 15 residues long. The V gene lost 0 bases and the J gene lost 5 bases, with 14 bases spanning the gap. The CDR3 DNA reads as TGTGCCAGCAGTTACTCGAACGGGGCTCAGGACGAGCAGTACTTC. Its protein product is CASSYSNGAQDEQYF.

The genes are TRBV18 and TRBJ1-2, with 8 nucleotides matching TRBD1. The CDR3 loop spans 15 amino acids. Per the germline V gene, CDR1 is KGHSH and CDR2 is LQKENI. V lost 4 bases and J lost 2; bases outside the gene matches: 6. CDR3 amino acids: CASSRDRPPNYGYTF. In DNA form, the CDR3 reads TGTGCCAGCTCACGGGACAGGCCACCCAACTATGGCTACACCTTC.

This sequence joins TRBV27 and TRBJ1-2; D is perhaps TRBD1 (5 bases). CDR3 length equals 16 residues. Germline V gene data show CDR1 as MNHEY and CDR2 as SMNVEV (reference sequence). The V and J ends lost 6 bases and 4 bases respectively, with 21 bases between them. The CDR3 DNA is TGTGCCAGCAGCCGCAACAGCGTCGGGACTGGCTATGGCTACACCTTC. Its protein product is CASSRNSVGTGYGYTF.

The chain uses TRBV7-8 and TRBJ2-7; TRBD1 aligns across 9 bases. CDR1 is SGHVS and CDR2 is FQNEAQ in the germline V gene. J gave up 6 bases and V 5 bases, and 8 bases lay outside the gene matches. The CDR3 runs to 14 residues. As DNA, the CDR3 is TGTGCCAGCAGCGCCCCCGGGACAGGGATCGAGCAGTACTTC. As protein: CASSAPGTGIEQYF.

This chain joins TRBV19 and TRBJ2-6; TRBD2 matches at 9 bases. Germline V gives CDR1 LNHDA, CDR2 SQIVND (reference sequence). The CDR3 is made up of 17 amino acids. With V trimmed by 6 bases and J by 1 base, 7 bases remained unmatched. The CDR3 protein is CASRREGGESGANVLTF. CDR3 bases: TGTGCCAGTAGGCGGGAGGGGGGAGAGTCTGGGGCCAACGTCCTGACTTTC. Filled out from reference TRBV19 and TRBJ2-6, the complete variable domain reads DGGITQSPKYLFRKEGQNVTLSCEQNLNHDAMYWYRQDPGQGLRLIYYSQIVNDFQKGDIAEGYSVSREKKESFPLTVTSAQKNPTAFYLCASRREGGESGANVLTFGAGSRLTVL.

As for this clone: Other DNA sequences within the sample encode an identical CDR3. The gene calls are TRBV4-1 and TRBJ1-1; perhaps TRBD1 as D (5 bases). This CDR3 comprises 13 residues. Germline V gene data show CDR1 as MGHRA and CDR2 as YSYEKL. The ends were cut back, 5 bases at V and 4 bases at J, with 11 bases in the middle. The CDR3 reads CASSTTEFTEAFF. The CDR3 bases are TGCGCCAGCAGCACGACAGAGTTCACTGAAGCTTTCTTT.

The V call is TRBV7-6, the J call TRBJ2-7, with TRBD2 identical over 11 bases. The V and J ends lost 6 bases and 3 bases, in that order; junction bases with no gene match: 7. This CDR3 contains 15 residues. The germline gives CDR1 SGHVS, CDR2 FNYEAQ. For the CDR3, the DNA is TGTGCCAGCAGTCCAGAGGGGACTAGCGGCTACGAGCAGTACTTC. The encoded protein is CASSPEGTSGYEQYF.

The genes are TRBV7-3 and TRBJ1-6; 11 positions agree with TRBD1. The CDR3 consists of 15 residues. V gave up 5 bases and J gave up 8 bases; unmatched junction bases: 5. Germline assignment: CDR1 SGHTA and CDR2 FQGTGA. The chain's CDR3 is CASSLMDRGHSPLHF. In nucleotides, the CDR3 is TGTGCCAGCAGCCTCATGGACAGGGGGCATTCACCCCTCCACTTT.

The chain joins TRBV11-2 to TRBJ2-3, with D uncertain. This CDR3 spans 12 amino acids. Looked up from germline, CDR1 is SGHAT and CDR2 is FQNNGV. The germline V and J ends were trimmed by 5 bases and 6 bases, with 9 bases remaining between them. The CDR3 is CASSKAFDTQYF. The DNA for the CDR3 is TGTGCCAGCAGCAAGGCATTTGATACGCAGTATTTT.

This chain uses TRBV30 with TRBJ1-1; TRBD1 matches 9 bases. The J segment lost 2 bases and the V segment lost 7 bases, leaving 11 bases of the junction unmatched. Per the germline V gene, CDR1 is GTSNPN and CDR2 is SVGIG (reference sequence). The length of the CDR3 is 15 residues. The CDR3 here is CASSFGTGTNTEAFF. As DNA, the CDR3 is TGTGCCTCCTCCTTTGGGACAGGGACAAACACTGAAGCTTTCTTT.

The chain recombines TRBV19 with TRBJ2-7; 9 nucleotides agree with TRBD2. Trimming cost V 10 bases and J 4 bases; bases outside gene matches: 5. This CDR3 spans 12 amino acids. Per the germline V gene, CDR1 is LNHDA and CDR2 is SQIVND (reference sequence). This chain's CDR3 is CATAAGGYEQYF. The DNA of the CDR3 is TGTGCCACTGCAGCGGGGGGATACGAGCAGTACTTC. The entire variable domain, with the rest obtained from reference TRBV19 and TRBJ2-7, is as follows: DGGITQSPKYLFRKEGQNVTLSCEQNLNHDAMYWYRQDPGQGLRLIYYSQIVNDFQKGDIAEGYSVSREKKESFPLTVTSAQKNPTAFYLCATAAGGYEQYFGPGTRLTVT.

The chain combines TRBV6-5 with TRBJ2-7; a weak D match, TRBD2 (5 bases). This CDR3 is built from 13 residues. Trimming pared 8 bases from V and 7 bases from J, leaving 18 bases between. Germline CDR1 MNHEY, CDR2 SVGAGI. CDR3 nucleotides: TGTGCCAGCGAGTCCGGCGGGCCGAGAGAGCAGTACTTC. Translating it yields CASESGGPREQYF.

The DNA for the CDR3 is TGTGCCAGCAGTTTGGCCAATCAGCCCCAGCATTTT. This codes for CASSLANQPQHF. This chain uses TRBV28 with TRBJ1-5, with D unresolved. Between the trimmed V and J ends, which lost 3 bases and 3 bases, there was a span of 3 bases. Per the germline V gene, CDR1 is MDHEN and CDR2 is SYDVKM. This CDR3 has 12 amino acids.

This chain links TRBV6-2 or TRBV6-3 with TRBJ1-2; D is undetermined. The CDR3 has 15 amino acids. The germline gives CDR1 MNHEY, CDR2 SVGEGT. The V and J ends lost 4 bases and 5 bases respectively, with 17 bases between them. The CDR3 region is CASSSYTITLYGYTF. The CDR3 DNA is TGTGCCAGCAGTTCCTACACGATTACTCTTTATGGCTACACCTTC.

This clone came up a few times. For the CDR3, the DNA is TGTGCCAGCAGTGGGGGATTTGGAAACACCATATATTTT. This gives the protein CASSGGFGNTIYF. This chain uses TRBV2 with TRBJ1-3; D gene unclear. Germline CDR1 SNHLY, CDR2 FYNNEI. V was shortened by 4 bases and J by 3 bases, with 7 bases between the two germline ends. This CDR3 comprises 13 residues.